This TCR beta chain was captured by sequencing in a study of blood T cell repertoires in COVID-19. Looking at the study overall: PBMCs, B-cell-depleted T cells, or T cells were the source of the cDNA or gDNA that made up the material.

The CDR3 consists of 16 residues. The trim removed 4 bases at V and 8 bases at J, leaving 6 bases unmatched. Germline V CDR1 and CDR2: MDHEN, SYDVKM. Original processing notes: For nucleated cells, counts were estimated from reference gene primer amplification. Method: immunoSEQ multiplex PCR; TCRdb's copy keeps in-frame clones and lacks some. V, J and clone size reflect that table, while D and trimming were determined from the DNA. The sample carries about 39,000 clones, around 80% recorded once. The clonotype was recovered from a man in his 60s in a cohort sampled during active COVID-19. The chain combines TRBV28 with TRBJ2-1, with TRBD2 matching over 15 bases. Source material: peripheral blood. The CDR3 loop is CASSSNGLAGGHEQFF. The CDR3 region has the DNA TGTGCCAGCAGTTCCAACGGACTAGCGGGGGGGCATGAGCAGTTCTTC.